Listed below are T cell receptor beta chains from one sample, sequenced in a study of STAT5B mutations in CD4+ large granular lymphocyte leukemia. Method: immunoSEQ multiplex PCR; TCRdb's copy keeps in-frame clones and lacks some. The repertoire holds around 27,000 clones, with about four fifths as singletons. Sequencing input: CD4+ T cells from blood buffy coats. These receptors all stem from a human donor in good health. Each CDR3 is given with its conserved first and last residue. A D gene is named only where the DNA matches it firmly. Size is omitted from some rows. Given values are once, few, many or a class for expanded clones.

CDR3 length	V gene	J gene	D gene	clone size	CDR3 DNA	CDR3 protein
15	TRBV27	TRBJ2-7	TRBD1	.	TGTGCCAGCAGTTTACAGGGGGCGCGGGGTTACGAGCAGTACTTC	CASSLQGARGYEQYF
16	TRBV9	TRBJ2-7	.	few	TGTGCCAGCAGCGTAGAAGCCGGCGGGCGCTCCTACGAGCAGTACTTC	CASSVEAGGRSYEQYF
15	TRBV2	TRBJ2-1	TRBD2	.	TGTGCCAGCAGTGAAGTAGGTAGCGGGAGAGGGGAGCAGTTCTTC	CASSEVGSGRGEQFF
14	TRBV7-2	TRBJ1-2	TRBD1	.	TGTGCCAGCAGCCCAGGGACAGGGGATTATGGCTACACCTTC	CASSPGTGDYGYTF
18	TRBV27	TRBJ2-3	TRBD2	.	TGTGCCAGCAGTTTAGCGGGAGTTCGCTCAAAAAGCACAGATACGCAGTATTTT	CASSLAGVRSKSTDTQYF
12	TRBV11-2	TRBJ2-7	.	.	TGTGCCAGCAGCTCATGGGGTAACGAGCAGTACTTC	CASSSWGNEQYF
15	TRBV11-3	TRBJ2-1	.	once	TGTGCCAGCAGCTTAGATGGTAGCGGTTACAATGAGCAGTTCTTC	CASSLDGSGYNEQFF
14	TRBV7-2	TRBJ2-7	.	.	TGTGCCAGCACCCTTAGTTCAGGATCCTACGAGCAGTACTTC	CASTLSSGSYEQYF
16	TRBV14	TRBJ2-1	TRBD2	.	TGTGCCAGCAGGCACGAAGCGGGAGTTCCCTACAATGAGCAGTTCTTC	CASRHEAGVPYNEQFF
15	TRBV19	TRBJ2-2	.	once	TGTGCCAGTAGTTCTTTCGGAGGGACCACCGGGGAGCTGTTTTTT	CASSSFGGTTGELFF
12	TRBV6-5	TRBJ1-1	.	.	TGTGCCAGCAGACCGACTAAGTCCGAAGCTTTCTTT	CASRPTKSEAFF
16	TRBV6-5	TRBJ2-6	.	.	TGTGCCAGCAGTTACTCTCAGATCTCTGGGGCCAACGTCCTGACTTTC	CASSYSQISGANVLTF
17	TRBV9	TRBJ2-3	TRBD2	.	TGTGCCAGCAGCGTAGCTCCTAGCGGGAGTGGCACAGATACGCAGTATTTT	CASSVAPSGSGTDTQYF
13	TRBV11-3	TRBJ2-7	.	few	TGTGCCAGCAGCTTAGGAAACTCCTACGAGCAGTACTTC	CASSLGNSYEQYF
12	TRBV6-5	TRBJ1-2	.	.	TGTGCCAGCAGTGACAGAGGGTATGGCTACACCTTC	CASSDRGYGYTF
15	TRBV9	TRBJ2-1	TRBD2	.	TGTGCCAGCAGCGTTTTAGCGGGAGCCTACAATGAGCAGTTCTTC	CASSVLAGAYNEQFF
15	TRBV5-4	TRBJ2-1	.	few	TGTGCCAGCAGCTTGGCGGGAGTACTCGGCAATGAGCAGTTCTTC	CASSLAGVLGNEQFF
15	TRBV5-6	TRBJ1-6	.	.	TGTGCCAGCAGCCAGGGTAGTTCCTATAATTCACCCCTCCACTTT	CASSQGSSYNSPLHF
14	TRBV7-2	TRBJ1-5	.	.	TGTGCCAGCAGCTACGGGAATAGCAATCAGCCCCAGCATTTT	CASSYGNSNQPQHF
14	TRBV9	TRBJ2-3	.	.	TGTGCCAGCAGCGTAGGGGAGAGCACAGATACGCAGTATTTT	CASSVGESTDTQYF
16	TRBV2	TRBJ2-6	.	once	TGTGCCAGCAGTGGGTTAGACAGAACTGGGGCCAACGTCCTGACTTTC	CASSGLDRTGANVLTF
15	TRBV30	TRBJ1-3	TRBD1	once	TGTGCCTGGAACAGGGGGCCAAGCTCTGGAAACACCATATATTTT	CAWNRGPSSGNTIYF
15	TRBV9	TRBJ2-7	.	.	TGTGCCAGCACCCCCCAGGCCGGGTTCTCCTACGAGCAGTACTTC	CASTPQAGFSYEQYF
14	TRBV10-3	TRBJ2-7	TRBD2	few	TGTGCCATCAGTGAGCGAGCGGGAGAGGGGGAGCAGTACTTC	CAISERAGEGEQYF
13	TRBV28	TRBJ1-1	.	.	TGTGCCAGCAGGGTTCCTTTTAACACTGAAGCTTTCTTT	CASRVPFNTEAFF
15	TRBV19	TRBJ2-3	TRBD1	.	TGTGCCAGTAGCCAGGGACAGGGGGCCACAGATACGCAGTATTTT	CASSQGQGATDTQYF